This T cell receptor (beta chain) is from a study of shared clonotypes between healthy human individuals. Investigators spread the genomic DNA of each subset evenly over several immunoSEQ plates. The protocol was immunoSEQ multiplex PCR, while the TCRdb copy is restricted to in-frame clones and leaves out a portion. Of about 520,000 clones in the sample, about 85% were seen once. The table lists this clone with a count of one. V was clipped by 1 base and J by 4 bases, with 8 bases between them. From germline, CDR1 is LNHNV and CDR2 YYDKDF (reference sequence). This CDR3 has 13 amino acids. The sample taken for sequencing was PBMCs. The V call is TRBV15, the J call TRBJ2-7; D is uncertain. The sequence was collected from a woman between 40 and 55 years old in good health. Some clones in this sample may be carry-over from other donors' samples. In nucleotides, the CDR3 is TGTGCCACCAGCAGAGGAGACGGTTACGAGCAGTACTTC. Its protein is CATSRGDGYEQYF.